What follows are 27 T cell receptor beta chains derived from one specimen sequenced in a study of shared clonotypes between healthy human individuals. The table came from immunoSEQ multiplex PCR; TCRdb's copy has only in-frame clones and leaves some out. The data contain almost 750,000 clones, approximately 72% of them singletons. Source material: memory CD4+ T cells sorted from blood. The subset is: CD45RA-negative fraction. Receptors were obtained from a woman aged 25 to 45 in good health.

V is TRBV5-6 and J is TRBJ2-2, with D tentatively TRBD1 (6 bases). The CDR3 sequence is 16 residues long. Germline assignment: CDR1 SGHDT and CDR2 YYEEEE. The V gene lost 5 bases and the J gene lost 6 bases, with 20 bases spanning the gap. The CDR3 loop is CASSYGTGFKPGELFF. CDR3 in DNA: TGTGCCAGCAGTTATGGAACAGGGTTCAAGCCCGGGGAGCTGTTTTTT.

The CDR3 DNA is TGTGCCAGCAGTCCTCAAATGGGACTAGCGGGGGGCACAGATACGCAGTATTTT. The encoded protein is CASSPQMGLAGGTDTQYF. The gene calls are TRBV25-1 and TRBJ2-3, with 14 bases identical to TRBD2. With V trimmed by 5 bases and J by 1 base, 8 bases remained unmatched. The CDR3 runs 18 residues. Germline V gene data show CDR1 as MGHDK and CDR2 as SYGVNS.

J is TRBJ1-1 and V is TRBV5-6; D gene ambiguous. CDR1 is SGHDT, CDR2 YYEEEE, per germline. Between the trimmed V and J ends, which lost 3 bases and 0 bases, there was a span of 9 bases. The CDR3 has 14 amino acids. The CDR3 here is CASSYGRMNTEAFF. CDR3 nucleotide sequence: TGTGCCAGCAGCTACGGACGGATGAACACTGAAGCTTTCTTT.

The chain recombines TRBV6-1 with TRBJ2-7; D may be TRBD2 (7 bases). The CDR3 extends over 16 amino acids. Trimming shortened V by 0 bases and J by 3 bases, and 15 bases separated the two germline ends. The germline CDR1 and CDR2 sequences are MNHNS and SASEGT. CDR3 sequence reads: CASSEAAGGGGYEQYF. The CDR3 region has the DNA TGTGCCAGCAGTGAAGCGGCCGGGGGAGGGGGCTACGAGCAGTACTTC.

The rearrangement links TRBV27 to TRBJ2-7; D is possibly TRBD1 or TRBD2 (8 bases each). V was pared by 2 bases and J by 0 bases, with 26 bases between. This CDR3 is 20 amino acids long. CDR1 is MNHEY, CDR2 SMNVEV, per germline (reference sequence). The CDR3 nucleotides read TGTGCCAGCAGTTTAAGGTCTCGGACAGGGCTAGCGGGCCGCTCCTACGAGCAGTACTTC. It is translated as CASSLRSRTGLAGRSYEQYF.

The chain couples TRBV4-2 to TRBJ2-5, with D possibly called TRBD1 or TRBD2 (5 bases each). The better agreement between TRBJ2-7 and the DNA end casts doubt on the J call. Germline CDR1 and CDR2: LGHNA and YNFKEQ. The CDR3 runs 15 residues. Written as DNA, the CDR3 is TGTGCCAGCAGCCAAGGAGGGACGCAGGCCTACGAGCAGTACTTC. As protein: CASSQGGTQAYEQYF.

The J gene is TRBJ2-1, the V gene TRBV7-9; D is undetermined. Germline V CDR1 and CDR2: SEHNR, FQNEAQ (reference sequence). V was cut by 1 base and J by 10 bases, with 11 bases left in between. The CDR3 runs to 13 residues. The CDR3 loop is CASSLVNAGEQFF. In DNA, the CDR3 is TGTGCCAGCAGCTTAGTGAATGCTGGCGAGCAGTTCTTC. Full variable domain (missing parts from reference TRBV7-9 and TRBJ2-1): DTGVSQNPRHKITKRGQNVTFRCDPISEHNRLYWYRQTLGQGPEFLTYFQNEAQLEKSRLLSDRFSAERPKGSFSTLEIQRTEQGDSAMYLCASSLVNAGEQFFGPGTRLTVL.

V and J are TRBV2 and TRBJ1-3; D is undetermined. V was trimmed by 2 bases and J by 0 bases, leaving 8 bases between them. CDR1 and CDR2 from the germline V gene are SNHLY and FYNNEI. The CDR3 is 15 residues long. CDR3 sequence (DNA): TGTGCCAGCAGTGAAAGGAGCTTCTCTGGAAACACCATATATTTT. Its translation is CASSERSFSGNTIYF.

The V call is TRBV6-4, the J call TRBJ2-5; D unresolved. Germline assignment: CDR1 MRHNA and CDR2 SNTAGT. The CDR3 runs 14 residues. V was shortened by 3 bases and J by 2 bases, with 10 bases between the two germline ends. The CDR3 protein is CASSEGGSQETQYF. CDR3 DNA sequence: TGTGCCAGCAGTGAGGGCGGCTCGCAAGAGACCCAGTACTTC.

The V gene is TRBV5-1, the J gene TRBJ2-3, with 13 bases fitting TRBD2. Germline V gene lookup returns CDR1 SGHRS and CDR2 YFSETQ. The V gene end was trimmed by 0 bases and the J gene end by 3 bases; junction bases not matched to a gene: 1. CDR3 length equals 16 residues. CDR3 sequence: CASSLGTSGGTDTQYF. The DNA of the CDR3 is TGCGCCAGCAGCTTGGGGACTAGCGGGGGAACAGATACGCAGTATTTT. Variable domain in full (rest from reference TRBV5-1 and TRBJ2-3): KAGVTQTPRYLIKTRGQQVTLSCSPISGHRSVSWYQQTPGQGLQFLFEYFSETQRNKGNFPGRFSGRQFSNSRSEMNVSTLELGDSALYLCASSLGTSGGTDTQYFGPGTRLTVL.

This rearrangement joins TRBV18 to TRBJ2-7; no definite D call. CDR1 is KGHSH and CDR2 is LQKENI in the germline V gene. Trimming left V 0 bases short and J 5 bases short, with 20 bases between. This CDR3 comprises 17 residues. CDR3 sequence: CASSPPARALGIHEQYF. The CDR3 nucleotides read TGTGCCAGCTCACCACCGGCTAGGGCCCTGGGAATCCACGAGCAGTACTTC.

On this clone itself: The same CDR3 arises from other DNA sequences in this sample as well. The CDR3 DNA sequence: TGTGCCAGCAGTTACTCTCCGGGGGAAGCTTTCTTT. Translated, it gives CASSYSPGEAFF. The rearrangement uses TRBV6-6 and TRBJ1-1; D gene ambiguous. Germline V gives CDR1 MNHNY, CDR2 SVGAGI (reference sequence). The CDR3 covers 12 residues. V lost 0 bases and J lost 8, with 7 bases in between.

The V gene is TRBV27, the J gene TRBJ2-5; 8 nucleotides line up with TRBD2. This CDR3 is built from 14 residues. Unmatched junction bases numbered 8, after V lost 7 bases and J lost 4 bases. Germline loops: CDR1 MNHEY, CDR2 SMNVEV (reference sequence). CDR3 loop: CASKKAGEGETQYF. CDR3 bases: TGTGCCAGCAAGAAAGCGGGAGAGGGAGAGACCCAGTACTTC.

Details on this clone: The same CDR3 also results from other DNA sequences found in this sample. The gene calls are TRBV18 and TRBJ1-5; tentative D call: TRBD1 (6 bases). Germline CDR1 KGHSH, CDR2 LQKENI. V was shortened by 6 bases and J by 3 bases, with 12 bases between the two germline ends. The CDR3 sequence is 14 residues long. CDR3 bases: TGTGCCAGCTCGCCTGGACAGTTCAATCAGCCCCAGCATTTT. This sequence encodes CASSPGQFNQPQHF.

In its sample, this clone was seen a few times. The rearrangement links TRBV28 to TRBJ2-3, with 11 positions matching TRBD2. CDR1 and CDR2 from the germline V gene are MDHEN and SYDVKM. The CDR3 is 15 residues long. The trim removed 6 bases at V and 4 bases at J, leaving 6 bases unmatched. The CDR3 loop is CASRLLAGVPDTQYF. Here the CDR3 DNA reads TGTGCCAGCAGGTTACTAGCGGGAGTCCCAGATACGCAGTATTTT.

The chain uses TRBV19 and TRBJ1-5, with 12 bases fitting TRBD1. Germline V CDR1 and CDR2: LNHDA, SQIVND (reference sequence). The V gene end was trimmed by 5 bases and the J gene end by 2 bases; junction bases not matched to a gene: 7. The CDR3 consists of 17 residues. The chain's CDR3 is CASSGGQGAEGNQPQHF. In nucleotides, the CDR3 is TGTGCCAGTAGTGGGGGACAGGGGGCAGAAGGCAATCAGCCCCAGCATTTT.

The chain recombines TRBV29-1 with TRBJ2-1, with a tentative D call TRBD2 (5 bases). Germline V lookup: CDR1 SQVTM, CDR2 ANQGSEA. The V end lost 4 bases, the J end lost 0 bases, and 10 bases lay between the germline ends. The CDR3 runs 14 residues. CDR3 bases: TGCAGCGTTGTCGGGGTGAGCTCCTACAATGAGCAGTTCTTC. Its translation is CSVVGVSSYNEQFF.

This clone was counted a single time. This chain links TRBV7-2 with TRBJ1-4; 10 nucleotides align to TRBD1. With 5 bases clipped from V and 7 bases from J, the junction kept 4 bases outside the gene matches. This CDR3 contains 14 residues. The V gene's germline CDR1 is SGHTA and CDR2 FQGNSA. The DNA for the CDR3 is TGTGCCAGCAGCAAGGGACAGGGGTTTGAAAAACTGTTTTTT. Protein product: CASSKGQGFEKLFF.

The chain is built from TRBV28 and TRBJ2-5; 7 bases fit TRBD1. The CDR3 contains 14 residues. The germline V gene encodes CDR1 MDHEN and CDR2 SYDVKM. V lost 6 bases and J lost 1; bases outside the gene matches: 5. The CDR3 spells CASRPGGPQETQYF. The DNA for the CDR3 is TGTGCCAGCAGACCAGGGGGACCCCAAGAGACCCAGTACTTC.

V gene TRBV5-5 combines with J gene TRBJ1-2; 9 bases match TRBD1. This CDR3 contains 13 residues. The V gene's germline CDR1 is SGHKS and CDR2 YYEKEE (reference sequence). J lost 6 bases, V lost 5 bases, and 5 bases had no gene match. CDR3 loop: CASRKQGAHGYTF. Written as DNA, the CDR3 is TGTGCCAGCAGAAAACAGGGGGCCCATGGCTACACCTTC.

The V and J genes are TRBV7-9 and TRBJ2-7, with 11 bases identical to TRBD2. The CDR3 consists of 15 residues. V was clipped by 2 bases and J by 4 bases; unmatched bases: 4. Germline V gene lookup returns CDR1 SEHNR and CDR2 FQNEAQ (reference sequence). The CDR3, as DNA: TGTGCCAGCAGCTTAACTAGCGGGAGATTTTACGAGCAGTACTTC. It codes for CASSLTSGRFYEQYF. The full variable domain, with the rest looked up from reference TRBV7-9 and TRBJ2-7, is DTGVSQNPRHKITKRGQNVTFRCDPISEHNRLYWYRQTLGQGPEFLTYFQNEAQLEKSRLLSDRFSAERPKGSFSTLEIQRTEQGDSAMYLCASSLTSGRFYEQYFGPGTRLTVT.

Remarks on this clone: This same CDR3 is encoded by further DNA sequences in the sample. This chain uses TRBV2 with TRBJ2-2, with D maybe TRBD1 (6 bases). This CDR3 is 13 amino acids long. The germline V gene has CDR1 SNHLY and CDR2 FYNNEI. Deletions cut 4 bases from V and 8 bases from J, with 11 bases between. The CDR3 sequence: CASSVQGTGELFF. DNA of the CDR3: TGTGCCAGCAGTGTGCAGGGGACGGGGGAGCTGTTTTTT.

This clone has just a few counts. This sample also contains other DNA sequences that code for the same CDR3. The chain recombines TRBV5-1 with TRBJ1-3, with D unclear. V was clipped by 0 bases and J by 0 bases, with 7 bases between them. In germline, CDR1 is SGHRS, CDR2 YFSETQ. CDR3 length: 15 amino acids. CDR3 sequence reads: CASSLVADSGNTIYF. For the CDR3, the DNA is TGCGCCAGCAGCTTGGTGGCAGACTCTGGAAACACCATATATTTT.

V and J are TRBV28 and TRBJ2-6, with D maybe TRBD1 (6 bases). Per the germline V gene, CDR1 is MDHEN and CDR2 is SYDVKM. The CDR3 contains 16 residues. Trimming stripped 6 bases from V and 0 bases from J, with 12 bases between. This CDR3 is CASSLTGHSGANVLTF. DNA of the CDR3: TGTGCCAGCAGCCTAACAGGGCACTCTGGGGCCAACGTCCTGACTTTC.

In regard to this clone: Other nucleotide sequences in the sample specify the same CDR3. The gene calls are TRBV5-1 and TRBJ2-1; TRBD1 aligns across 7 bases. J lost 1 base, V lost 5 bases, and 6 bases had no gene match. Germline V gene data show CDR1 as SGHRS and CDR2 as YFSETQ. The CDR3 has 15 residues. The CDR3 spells CASSTDRVSYNEQFF. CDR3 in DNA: TGCGCCAGCAGTACCGACAGGGTATCCTACAATGAGCAGTTCTTC.

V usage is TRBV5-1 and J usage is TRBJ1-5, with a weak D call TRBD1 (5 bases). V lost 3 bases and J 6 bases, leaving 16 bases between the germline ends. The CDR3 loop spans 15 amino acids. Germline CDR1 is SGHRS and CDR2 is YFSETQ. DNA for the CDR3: TGCGCCAGCAGCTCCCGGCCAAATGGGGGTCAGCCCCAGCATTTT. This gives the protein CASSSRPNGGQPQHF.

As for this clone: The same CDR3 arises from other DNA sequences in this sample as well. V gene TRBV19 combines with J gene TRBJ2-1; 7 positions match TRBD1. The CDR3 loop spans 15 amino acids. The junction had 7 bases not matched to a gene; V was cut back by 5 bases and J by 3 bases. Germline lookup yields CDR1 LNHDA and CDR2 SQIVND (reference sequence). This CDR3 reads CASSPRTGVYNEQFF. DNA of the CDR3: TGTGCCAGTAGTCCGCGGACAGGAGTCTACAATGAGCAGTTCTTC.